The present T cell receptor beta chain was sequenced within a study of blood T cell repertoires in COVID-19. About the study: Sites across the United States, Italy and Spain contributed samples from acute and convalescent COVID-19. The analysed material was cDNA or gDNA that came from T cells, B-cell-depleted T cells, or PBMCs.

CDR1 and CDR2 from the germline V gene are SQVTM and ANQGSEA. The V and J ends lost 0 bases and 6 bases respectively, with 15 bases between them. The CDR3 totals 15 residues. Original handling: For nucleated cells, counts were estimated from reference gene primer amplification. Only in-frame clones appear in the TCRdb table, and some are missing; sequencing was by immunoSEQ multiplex PCR. V and J calls and clone size are as listed in that table; D and trimming were resolved from the DNA. This table holds 60,000 to 90,000 clones, roughly 88% found once. Sequences were obtained from peripheral blood. The chain recombines TRBV29-1 with TRBJ2-1; perhaps TRBD2 as D (5 bases). This receptor was obtained from a woman aged 45-65 years with acute or convalescent COVID-19. In nucleotides, the CDR3 is TGCAGCGTTGAAGATCTAGCCTCCGCGGGCAATGAGCAGTTCTTC. Protein: CSVEDLASAGNEQFF.